The entry that follows covers one T cell receptor beta chain sequence. Its matching antigen is unknown. These data are taken from a study of blood T cells in healthy people across ages. Study context: Template switching recovered approximately one barcoded beta molecule for every two T cells.

Study-level points and caveats: Comparison with aged donors showed that long-lived donors had more naive CD4+ cells and higher diversity. Older individuals had lower TCR beta diversity per million T cells (the decline was roughly linear).

Germline CDR1 and CDR2: SNHLY and FYNNEI. This CDR3 region has 15 residues. V was clipped by 5 bases and J by 7 bases, with 21 bases between them. Primers used in a second PCR of roughly 6 to 12 cycles were a sample-barcoded 5' primer and a J-beta primer mix. TCRdb recomputed calls from the 5' RACE reads with MiXCR, one row per CDR3 protein. The sample holds over a million distinct CDR3 sequences, 42% seen once. Source material: blood. V is TRBV2 and J is TRBJ2-7; TRBD1 might be the D (5 bases). The TCR originated in a woman younger than 35 in good health. As DNA, the CDR3 is TGTGCCAGCAGTCCAGGGTGGGCCGCCTACAATGAGCAGTACTTC. The encoded protein is CASSPGWAAYNEQYF.